Listed below are T cell receptor beta chains from one sample, sequenced in a study of CD8+ T cells in alopecia areata. Repertoires were generated with immunoSEQ multiplex PCR, while TCRdb's copy carries only in-frame clones and drops some. The sample contains 85,000 to 95,000 clones, about two thirds of which appear only once. This specimen was CD8+ T cells sorted from blood, taken between weeks 43 and 45, from a patient treated with tofacitinib. These receptors were collected from a human donor with alopecia areata. Both conserved end residues are part of each CDR3. Each record gives: V gene, CDR3 protein.

V gene: TRBV11-2
CDR3 protein: CASSLGSTEQFF

V gene: TRBV25-1
CDR3 protein: CASSEGSGGANEQFF

V gene: TRBV4-3
CDR3 protein: CASSQDRGSSYEQYF

V gene: TRBV4-3
CDR3 protein: CASSRDRGYEQFF

V gene: TRBV4-3
CDR3 protein: CASSQDWTESYGYTF

V gene: TRBV2
CDR3 protein: CASRSPETQYF

V gene: TRBV7-9
CDR3 protein: CASSPGNDGSQHF

V gene: TRBV9
CDR3 protein: CASSVDGGRASPLHF

V gene: TRBV12-5
CDR3 protein: CASGLGLDTQYF

V gene: TRBV5-1
CDR3 protein: CASSLDWDSRQETQYF

V gene: TRBV7-9
CDR3 protein: CASSPGSGGLIYNEQFF

V gene: TRBV27
CDR3 protein: CASSPDRGSGYTF

V gene: TRBV5-1
CDR3 protein: CASSSDRDYNEQFF

V gene: TRBV11-2
CDR3 protein: CASSSEGDREWETQYF

V gene: TRBV27
CDR3 protein: CASSGQIYGYTF

V gene: TRBV29-1
CDR3 protein: CSVEKTDYEQYF

V gene: TRBV28
CDR3 protein: CASSFTHRSYEQYF

V gene: TRBV7-2
CDR3 protein: CASSLDGRYEQYF

V gene: TRBV29-1
CDR3 protein: CSVDFSTGAYNEQFF

V gene: TRBV30
CDR3 protein: CAWEDNYGYTF

V gene: TRBV29-1
CDR3 protein: CSVELTEAFF

V gene: TRBV4-3
CDR3 protein: CASSQSLAREDQPQHF

V gene: TRBV7-2
CDR3 protein: CASSLGIAGSGEQFF

V gene: TRBV27
CDR3 protein: CASSLTRGFDQPQHF

V gene: TRBV4-3
CDR3 protein: CASSQDVQTFYGYTF

V gene: TRBV14
CDR3 protein: CASSQYQATDTQYF

V gene: TRBV6-5
CDR3 protein: CASSYSPTGNTEAFF

V gene: TRBV6-4
CDR3 protein: CASSPVAASTDTQYF

V gene: TRBV14
CDR3 protein: CASSQARVNTEAFF

V gene: TRBV6-4
CDR3 protein: CASSLTDTGELFF

V gene: TRBV13
CDR3 protein: CASSRGQVLNTEAFF

V gene: TRBV27
CDR3 protein: CASWGPGGSSPLHF

V gene: TRBV5-1
CDR3 protein: CASSPESSYNEQFF

V gene: TRBV29-1
CDR3 protein: CSVEYSLAATEAFF

V gene: TRBV6-6
CDR3 protein: CASTGDYGYTF

V gene: TRBV15
CDR3 protein: CATSEGNRGYTF

V gene: TRBV7-9
CDR3 protein: CASSLGSIYGYTF

V gene: TRBV7-2
CDR3 protein: CASSLGLRLGYTF

V gene: TRBV13
CDR3 protein: CASSLGGLSSYEQYF

V gene: TRBV4-3
CDR3 protein: CASSQDRGQGYEQYF

V gene: TRBV6-5
CDR3 protein: CASSLQGRVSNEQFF

V gene: TRBV9
CDR3 protein: CASSVGGGATYEQYF

V gene: TRBV10-2
CDR3 protein: CASSLGQGGYEQYF

V gene: TRBV29-1
CDR3 protein: CSAETDSLYTEAFF

V gene: TRBV14
CDR3 protein: CASSQDTVYNEQFF

V gene: TRBV6-5
CDR3 protein: CASSYSADTEAFF

V gene: TRBV5-6
CDR3 protein: CASSSLLSGGVNEQFF

V gene: TRBV9
CDR3 protein: CASSVNTAGANVLTF